A single sample gave rise to the 21 T cell receptor beta chains below, sequenced in a study of blood T cell repertoires in COVID-19. TCRdb keeps only in-frame clones here, not all; method: immunoSEQ multiplex PCR. The sample holds roughly 200,000 clones; just under 90% are singletons and the top ten take about 1.2%. Sequencing was done on a sample of PBMCs or T cells enriched from blood (not recorded which). These receptors were taken from a man aged 30 to 45 who had recovered from COVID-19.

The chain combines TRBV24-1 with TRBJ2-2; the match to TRBD2 covers 12 bases. Germline values: CDR1 KGHDR, CDR2 SFDVKD. The J segment lost 1 base and the V segment lost 6 bases, leaving 2 bases of the junction unmatched. The CDR3 loop spans 16 amino acids. CDR3 in amino acids: CATSRLAGENTGELFF. Written as DNA, the CDR3 is TGTGCCACCAGTAGACTAGCGGGAGAGAACACCGGGGAGCTGTTTTTT.

CDR3 residues: CASSLVTAPDTEAFF. The CDR3 nucleotides read TGTGCCAGCAGCTTAGTGACAGCCCCGGACACTGAAGCTTTCTTT. V and J are TRBV7-6 and TRBJ1-1; TRBD1 is a possible D gene (5 bases). V dropped 1 base and J dropped 3 bases, with 12 bases sitting between them. From germline, CDR1 is SGHVS and CDR2 FNYEAQ. The CDR3 covers 15 residues. The variable domain in full, completed from reference TRBV7-6 and TRBJ1-1, reads GAGVSQSPRYKVTKRGQDVALRCDPISGHVSLYWYRQALGQGPEFLTYFNYEAQQDKSGLPNDRFSAERPEGSISTLTIQRTEQRDSAMYRCASSLVTAPDTEAFFGQGTRLTVV.

V usage is TRBV28 and J usage is TRBJ2-3; D gene unclear. Germline V gives CDR1 MDHEN, CDR2 SYDVKM. Trimming shortened V by 5 bases and J by 2 bases, and 17 bases separated the two germline ends. The CDR3 is 16 residues long. The CDR3 reads CASSPSLGGVTDTQYF. The CDR3 coding sequence is TGTGCCAGCAGTCCATCTCTCGGCGGAGTCACAGATACGCAGTATTTT.

This chain connects TRBV19 to TRBJ2-1, with TRBD2 matching over 9 bases. From germline, CDR1 is LNHDA and CDR2 SQIVND (reference sequence). The CDR3 loop spans 15 amino acids. J was trimmed by 0 bases and V by 10 bases; bases with no gene match: 7. Written as DNA, the CDR3 is TGTGCCACCCAGACTAGCGGTCACTCCTACAATGAGCAGTTCTTC. Translation gives CATQTSGHSYNEQFF.

The gene calls are TRBV2 and TRBJ1-2; TRBD1 is a possible D gene (6 bases). The CDR3 runs to 12 residues. Per germline, CDR1 SNHLY and CDR2 FYNNEI. The V end was cut by 6 bases, the J end by 8 bases, with 13 bases between. The chain's CDR3 is CASRAGGPGYTF. The CDR3 DNA sequence: TGTGCCAGCAGGGCGGGGGGGCCCGGCTACACCTTC.

J is TRBJ2-2 and V is TRBV14, with 12 positions matching TRBD2. CDR1 is SGHDN and CDR2 is FVKESK in the germline V gene. J was trimmed by 4 bases and V by 4 bases; bases with no gene match: 4. The CDR3 sequence is 16 residues long. The CDR3 bases are TGTGCCAGCAGCCGGGGACTAGCGGGCTTCACCGGGGAGCTGTTTTTT. It translates to CASSRGLAGFTGELFF.

The V gene is TRBV7-2, the J gene TRBJ1-5, with 11 bases that match TRBD1. Germline lookup yields CDR1 SGHTA and CDR2 FQGNSA. This CDR3 region has 16 residues. Trimming removed 3 bases from V and 5 bases from J; junction bases left unmatched: 6. CDR3 bases: TGTGCCAGCAGCTTGAAAGTGGGACAGGGGGATCAGCCCCAGCATTTT. Translation gives CASSLKVGQGDQPQHF.

V usage is TRBV11-2 and J usage is TRBJ2-3, with 9 bases identical to TRBD1. Germline-derived CDR1 and CDR2 are SGHAT and FQNNGV. The CDR3 sequence is 15 residues long. The V segment lost 5 bases and the J segment 3 bases; nucleotides outside the gene matches: 6. The CDR3 sequence: CASSRRDRVTDTQYF. The CDR3 coding sequence is TGTGCCAGCAGCCGACGGGACAGGGTAACAGATACGCAGTATTTT.

The chain is built from TRBV15 and TRBJ2-5, with D perhaps TRBD1 (6 bases). Trimming took 0 bases from V and 1 from J, leaving 12 bases between them. The CDR3 is 16 amino acids. Germline assignment: CDR1 LNHNV and CDR2 YYDKDF (reference sequence). CDR3 protein: CATSRDGTTTQETQYF. CDR3 DNA sequence: TGTGCCACCAGCAGAGACGGGACAACTACCCAAGAGACCCAGTACTTC.

The J gene is TRBJ2-7, the V gene TRBV24-1, with 7 bases matching TRBD1. After removal of 3 bases from V and 0 bases from J, the junction contained 10 bases not matched to a gene. Germline CDR1 KGHDR, CDR2 SFDVKD. The CDR3 totals 17 residues. The CDR3 DNA is TGTGCCACCAGTGATCGAAGCCACCGGGACAGCTCCTACGAGCAGTACTTC. Amino acid sequence: CATSDRSHRDSSYEQYF.

The chain has TRBV29-1 and TRBJ2-4, with D possibly TRBD1 on 7 matching bases. The CDR3 length is 14 residues. CDR1 SQVTM and CDR2 ANQGSEA come from the germline V gene. With 6 bases removed from V and 3 bases from J, the gap between germline ends came to 15 bases. CDR3 in DNA: TGCAGCGTAGCCCCAGGGGGAGGCAAAAACATTCAGTACTTC. It encodes CSVAPGGGKNIQYF. Combining the CDR3 with reference TRBV29-1 and TRBJ2-4 gives the whole variable domain SAVISQKPSRDICQRGTSLTIQCQVDSQVTMMFWYRQQPGQSLTLIATANQGSEATYESGFVIDKFPISRPNLTFSTLTVSNMSPEDSSIYLCSVAPGGGKNIQYFGAGTRLSVL.

The chain couples TRBV29-1 to TRBJ2-4, with D possibly TRBD2 on 6 matching bases. With 4 bases removed from V and 7 bases from J, the gap between germline ends came to 8 bases. The CDR3 spans 11 residues. Germline V gives CDR1 SQVTM, CDR2 ANQGSEA. The CDR3 loop reads CSVVGRNIQYF. CDR3 coding DNA: TGCAGCGTTGTAGGGAGGAACATTCAGTACTTC.

This clone occurred a few times. In DNA form, the CDR3 reads TGTGCCAGCAGCTTACGTCGGACAGGCCCTAGCTCTGGAAACACCATATATTTT. Residues: CASSLRRTGPSSGNTIYF. The genes are TRBV7-2 and TRBJ1-3; TRBD1 matches 7 bases. V lost 2 bases, J lost 0 bases, and 10 bases stayed unmatched. This CDR3 comprises 18 residues. Germline CDR1 SGHTA, CDR2 FQGNSA.

The chain is built from TRBV18 and TRBJ2-7; 8 positions match TRBD1. V shed 2 bases, J shed 5 bases, and the junction held 5 bases outside the gene matches. CDR3 size: 14 residues. The germline V gene encodes CDR1 KGHSH and CDR2 LQKENI. This chain's CDR3 is CASSPVARGHEQYF. The CDR3 coding sequence is TGTGCCAGCTCACCAGTGGCCAGGGGGCACGAGCAGTACTTC. Drawing the rest from reference TRBV18 and TRBJ2-7, the complete variable domain is NAGVMQNPRHLVRRRGQEARLRCSPMKGHSHVYWYRQLPEEGLKFMVYLQKENIIDESGMPKERFSAEFPKEGPSILRIQQVVRGDSAAYFCASSPVARGHEQYFGPGTRLTVT.

In its sample, this clone was seen once. The gene calls are TRBV7-9 and TRBJ2-1; TRBD2 matches 10 bases. The CDR3 runs to 15 residues. The V and J ends lost 0 bases and 5 bases, in that order; junction bases with no gene match: 1. CDR1 is SEHNR, CDR2 FQNEAQ, per germline (reference sequence). CDR3 protein: CASSLALAGNNEQFF. In DNA form, the CDR3 reads TGTGCCAGCAGCTTAGCACTAGCGGGAAACAATGAGCAGTTCTTC.

V and J are TRBV11-1 and TRBJ2-7, with 8 bases aligning to TRBD2. V dropped 4 bases and J dropped 0; count of bases not matched to a gene: 5. Germline V lookup: CDR1 SGHAT, CDR2 FQDESV (reference sequence). The CDR3 loop spans 15 amino acids. The CDR3 here is CASSSGLAYSYEQYF. The CDR3 DNA follows: TGTGCCAGCAGCTCTGGACTAGCTTACTCCTACGAGCAGTACTTC.

This chain joins TRBV29-1 and TRBJ2-5, with 9 bases that match TRBD1. The CDR3 has 17 amino acids. Trimming took 5 bases from V and 0 from J; bases not matched to a gene: 13. CDR1 is SQVTM, CDR2 ANQGSEA, per germline. This CDR3 reads CSVPHPPGTGNQETQYF. The CDR3 nucleotides are TGCAGCGTTCCACACCCACCTGGGACAGGGAACCAAGAGACCCAGTACTTC.

The chain has TRBV11-2 and TRBJ1-1; 7 bases map to TRBD1. This CDR3 has 12 amino acids. The germline V gene encodes CDR1 SGHAT and CDR2 FQNNGV. V lost 5 bases and J lost 9; bases outside the gene matches: 6. CDR3 protein: CASSRGTDQAFF. For the CDR3, the DNA is TGTGCCAGCAGCCGCGGGACAGATCAAGCTTTCTTT.

The rearrangement joins TRBV24-1 to TRBJ1-1, with D possibly being TRBD1 (5 bases). Germline CDR1 KGHDR, CDR2 SFDVKD. The CDR3 is 15 amino acids. V was clipped by 3 bases and J by 5 bases, with 15 bases between them. CDR3 in DNA: TGTGCCACCAGTGATGGAAGAGGACGGGGGACTGAAGCTTTCTTT. It specifies CATSDGRGRGTEAFF.

The rearrangement links TRBV5-4 to TRBJ1-2; 7 nucleotides agree with TRBD1. The CDR3 is made up of 14 amino acids. The V gene's germline CDR1 is SGHNT and CDR2 YYREEE (reference sequence). V gave up 1 base and J gave up 13 bases; unmatched junction bases: 13. In DNA form, the CDR3 reads TGTGCCAGCAGCTTGAGCTTTCGAGACAGGGCCTCCACCTTC. Its protein is CASSLSFRDRASTF.

The rearrangement joins TRBV27 to TRBJ1-4; 8 nucleotides match TRBD1. The CDR3 contains 16 residues. V lost 6 bases, J lost 1 base, and 7 bases stayed unmatched. Per the germline V gene, CDR1 is MNHEY and CDR2 is SMNVEV (reference sequence). CDR3 nucleotides: TGTGCCAGCAGAACTGGACAGGGAGGAACTAATGAAAAACTGTTTTTT. Amino acid sequence: CASRTGQGGTNEKLFF.